These 8 T cell receptor beta chains were sequenced from one sample in a study of blood T cell repertoires in COVID-19. Assay: immunoSEQ multiplex PCR; the TCRdb copy retains only in-frame clones and omits some. The table shows around 320,000 clones, with 88% occurring only once. Sequences were obtained from peripheral blood. These receptors were collected from a woman in her twenties or thirties who had recovered from COVID-19.

The chain has TRBV30 and TRBJ1-4; 7 positions agree with TRBD1. Germline-derived CDR1 and CDR2 are GTSNPN and SVGIG (reference sequence). V shed 5 bases, J shed 4 bases, and the junction held 7 bases outside the gene matches. The CDR3 consists of 14 residues. In nucleotides, the CDR3 is TGTGCCTGGGGACCGGGACAGCTTAATGAAAAACTGTTTTTT. It translates to CAWGPGQLNEKLFF.

The genes are TRBV7-3 and TRBJ2-3, with D possibly TRBD1 on 6 matching bases. V lost 4 bases to trimming and J lost 3 bases, with 14 bases between them. Germline CDR1 reads SGHTA; CDR2 reads FQGTGA. The CDR3 contains 15 residues. CDR3 sequence: CASSYRNRETDTQYF. As DNA, the CDR3 is TGTGCCAGCAGCTACCGCAACAGGGAAACAGATACGCAGTATTTT.

The V gene is TRBV7-2, the J gene TRBJ1-2, with TRBD1 matching 7 bases. The CDR3 contains 17 residues. V lost 1 base, J lost 0 bases, and 8 bases stayed unmatched. Per the germline V gene, CDR1 is SGHTA and CDR2 is FQGNSA. CDR3 region: CASSLGRGGQTNYGYTF. The CDR3 DNA sequence: TGTGCCAGCAGCTTAGGGCGGGGGGGACAGACTAACTATGGCTACACCTTC. The full variable domain, its missing parts supplied by reference TRBV7-2 and TRBJ1-2, is GAGVSQSPSNKVTEKGKDVELRCDPISGHTALYWYRQSLGQGLEFLIYFQGNSAPDKSGLPSDRFSAERTGGSVSTLTIQRTQQEDSAVYLCASSLGRGGQTNYGYTFGSGTRLTVV.

The V gene is TRBV30, the J gene TRBJ1-2; tentative D call: TRBD1 (5 bases). In germline, CDR1 is GTSNPN, CDR2 SVGIG (reference sequence). Trimming pared 1 base from V and 4 bases from J, leaving 16 bases between. This CDR3 has 15 amino acids. The CDR3 nucleotides read TGTGCCTGGAGTGGGTCGCAGGGATGGGGCTATGGCTACACCTTC. Protein: CAWSGSQGWGYGYTF. Filled out from reference TRBV30 and TRBJ1-2, the complete variable domain reads SQTIHQWPATLVQPVGSPLSLECTVEGTSNPNLYWYRQAAGRGLQLLFYSVGIGQISSEVPQNLSASRPQDRQFILSSKKLLLSDSGFYLCAWSGSQGWGYGYTFGSGTRLTVV.

CDR3 nucleotides: TGTGCCAGCAGTCCTACTAGCGGGGGGGCCTCGTGGCAGTTCTTC. This sequence encodes CASSPTSGGASWQFF. The chain is built from TRBV28 and TRBJ2-1; 13 bases agree with TRBD2. The CDR3 runs to 15 residues. V lost 5 bases to trimming and J lost 12 bases; unmatched junction nucleotides: 10. Germline CDR1 MDHEN, CDR2 SYDVKM.

In this sample, this clone turned up once. The genes are TRBV10-3 and TRBJ2-7, with 11 positions matching TRBD1. Germline assignment: CDR1 ENHRY and CDR2 SYGVKD. V shed 3 bases and J 5 bases; nucleotides not matched to a gene: 3. The CDR3 spans 14 residues. The CDR3 DNA reads as TGTGCCATCAGTGACCGGGGACAGGGGGACGAGCAGTACTTC. Its protein is CAISDRGQGDEQYF.

The chain is built from TRBV6-5 and TRBJ1-1; D possibly corresponds to TRBD1 (5 bases). V was shortened by 8 bases and J by 5 bases, with 15 bases between the two germline ends. The CDR3 length is 13 residues. CDR1 is MNHEY and CDR2 is SVGAGI in the germline V gene. DNA for the CDR3: TGTGCCAGCCTCGGGATGGGGGGGACTGAAGCTTTCTTT. Translating gives CASLGMGGTEAFF.

The V gene is TRBV21-1, the J gene TRBJ2-7; the table names TRBD1, a call not compared with the DNA. TRBV21-1 is reported as a pseudogene. This CDR3 is built from 13 residues. The CDR3 region has the DNA TGTGCCAGCAGCACGAGACGACAATCCGAGCAGTACTTC. It is translated as CASSTRRQSEQYF.